These 30 T cell receptor beta chains originate from one sample sequenced in a study of blood T cell repertoires in COVID-19. The method was immunoSEQ multiplex PCR; TCRdb's version includes in-frame clones alone and lacks a portion of them. This sample has 200,000 to 300,000 clones, with approximately 92% found just once. The specimen was peripheral blood. The receptor source for this set is a person aged 18-29 years with COVID-19, enrolled during active disease.

The chain couples TRBV4-1 to TRBJ1-6, with TRBD1 as a possible D gene (5 bases). This CDR3 contains 18 residues. Germline V gene data show CDR1 as MGHRA and CDR2 as YSYEKL. V gave up 2 bases and J gave up 1 base, with 15 bases separating them. CDR3 region: CASSQNSRVPSYNSPLHF. The DNA of the CDR3 is TGCGCCAGCAGCCAAAACTCCAGGGTTCCGTCCTATAATTCACCCCTCCACTTT.

This clone occurred a few times. CDR3 bases: TGTGCCAGCTCACCAGTACAGGGACAGGGGCTCTCTGGGGCCAACGTCCTGACTTTC. Protein: CASSPVQGQGLSGANVLTF. The rearrangement links TRBV18 to TRBJ2-6, with 10 bases identical to TRBD1. The germline V gene encodes CDR1 KGHSH and CDR2 LQKENI. The ends lost 2 bases at V and 0 bases at J; junction bases unmatched: 7. CDR3 size: 19 residues.

The rearrangement joins TRBV6-6 to TRBJ2-5; weak D call: TRBD1 (6 bases). Germline assignment: CDR1 MNHNY and CDR2 SVGAGI (reference sequence). The CDR3 consists of 14 residues. Trimming cost V 2 bases and J 0 bases, with 7 bases left between them. The CDR3 is CASSYGGHQETQYF. Here the CDR3 DNA reads TGTGCCAGCAGTTACGGGGGCCACCAAGAGACCCAGTACTTC.

CDR3 sequence: CASSIRTSDRAGELFF. The DNA for the CDR3 is TGTGCCAGCAGCATACGGACTAGCGATCGGGCCGGGGAGCTGTTTTTT. The chain employs TRBV7-9 and TRBJ2-2; 9 positions match TRBD2. V shed 5 bases and J 6 bases; nucleotides not matched to a gene: 10. From germline, CDR1 is SEHNR and CDR2 FQNEAQ (reference sequence). The CDR3 runs 16 residues.

The chain links TRBV29-1 to TRBJ1-5; the D gene is possibly TRBD1 (6 bases). Germline V gene data show CDR1 as SQVTM and CDR2 as ANQGSEA. The CDR3 is 13 amino acids. The V and J ends lost 6 bases and 1 base respectively, with 10 bases between them. The CDR3 sequence is CSVATGSNQPQHF. CDR3 coding DNA: TGCAGCGTAGCGACAGGAAGCAATCAGCCCCAGCATTTT.

The chain couples TRBV3-1 (or the pseudogene TRBV3-2) to TRBJ2-4; D ambiguous. V was cut by 1 base and J by 6 bases, with 16 bases left in between. Germline CDR1 and CDR2: LGHDT and YNNKEL (reference sequence). The CDR3 contains 16 residues. The CDR3 region is CASSQGAGGTLNIQYF. DNA for the CDR3: TGTGCCAGCAGCCAAGGGGCAGGTGGAACCTTAAACATTCAGTACTTC.

A single count supports this clone. This rearrangement joins TRBV11-2 to TRBJ2-7; D gene unclear. This CDR3 comprises 15 residues. From germline, CDR1 is SGHAT and CDR2 FQNNGV. V was pared by 1 base and J by 2 bases, with 12 bases between. The CDR3 protein is CASSLGSTFPYEQYF. CDR3 nucleotide sequence: TGTGCCAGCAGCTTAGGATCCACATTCCCCTACGAGCAGTACTTC.

J is TRBJ1-5 and V is TRBV7-2, with 8 bases that match TRBD1. Germline loops: CDR1 SGHTA, CDR2 FQGNSA. Trimming at V came to 5 bases and at J to 10 bases, leaving 10 bases not matched to a gene. The CDR3 spans 14 residues. The CDR3 here is CASSNRTGQGPQHF. CDR3 in DNA: TGTGCCAGCAGCAACCGGACAGGGCAGGGTCCCCAGCATTTT.

The rearrangement uses TRBV9 and TRBJ2-2; TRBD2 is a possible D gene (5 bases). This CDR3 comprises 14 residues. CDR1 is SGDLS and CDR2 is YYNGEE in the germline V gene. V was clipped by 4 bases and J by 8 bases, with 15 bases between them. CDR3 residues: CASSSPDSEGELFF. CDR3 nucleotide sequence: TGTGCCAGCAGCTCCCCGGACTCGGAGGGGGAGCTGTTTTTT.

This sequence joins TRBV29-1 and TRBJ2-3, with TRBD2 matching over 13 bases. Looked up from germline, CDR1 is SQVTM and CDR2 is ANQGSEA. This CDR3 is built from 16 residues. V trimming: 7 bases; J trimming: 4 bases; junction bases outside the gene matches: 11. The CDR3 loop reads CSAPNPLAGGSDTQYF. CDR3 DNA: TGCAGCGCTCCGAACCCACTAGCGGGAGGGTCAGATACGCAGTATTTT.

The CDR3: CASSARRGMNTEAFF. The CDR3 DNA is TGTGCCAGCAGTGCGCGACGGGGGATGAACACTGAAGCTTTCTTT. The chain combines TRBV25-1 with TRBJ1-1; TRBD1 is a possible D gene (5 bases). Between the trimmed V and J ends, which lost 4 bases and 0 bases, there was a span of 12 bases. The CDR3 runs to 15 residues. The V gene's germline CDR1 is MGHDK and CDR2 SYGVNS.

As regards this clone: In the same sample, other DNA sequences code for this CDR3. The genes are TRBV5-1 and TRBJ2-7; tentatively, D is TRBD2 (6 bases). The length of the CDR3 is 14 residues. The ends were cut back, 0 bases at V and 3 bases at J, with 10 bases in the middle. Germline V CDR1 and CDR2: SGHRS, YFSETQ. CDR3 protein: CASSLAGGSYEQYF. CDR3 nucleotides: TGCGCCAGCAGCTTGGCCGGGGGAAGCTACGAGCAGTACTTC.

This clone showed up just once. This chain uses TRBV27 with TRBJ2-1; D might be TRBD1 (6 bases). Germline V gene lookup returns CDR1 MNHEY and CDR2 SMNVEV (reference sequence). This CDR3 is 14 amino acids long. The CDR3 DNA sequence: TGTGGGGCGGCGTCCTCAGGGGCCTACAATGAGCAGTTCTTC. Translating gives CGAASSGAYNEQFF.

The J gene is TRBJ2-7, the V gene TRBV6-5; 9 bases line up with TRBD2. CDR1 is MNHEY, CDR2 SVGAGI, per germline. The V segment lost 4 bases and the J segment 3 bases; nucleotides outside the gene matches: 7. CDR3 length equals 15 residues. The CDR3 sequence is CASSLRAGGDYEQYF. The CDR3 DNA sequence: TGTGCCAGCAGTTTAAGAGCGGGAGGTGACTACGAGCAGTACTTC.

V usage is TRBV7-9 and J usage is TRBJ2-6; no firm D call. CDR3 length: 14 amino acids. The V gene's germline CDR1 is SEHNR and CDR2 FQNEAQ (reference sequence). V lost 5 bases, J lost 2 bases, and 7 bases lay in between. CDR3 amino acids: CASSLLAGANVLTF. CDR3 DNA: TGTGCCAGCAGCCTCCTCGCTGGGGCCAACGTCCTGACTTTC.

The chain has TRBV28 and TRBJ2-5; 10 bases map to TRBD2. Germline-derived CDR1 and CDR2 are MDHEN and SYDVKM. The CDR3 covers 17 residues. V lost 3 bases to trimming and J lost 2 bases; unmatched junction nucleotides: 9. The CDR3 is CASSFTLAGGVQETQYF. Here the CDR3 DNA reads TGTGCCAGCAGTTTTACTTTAGCGGGAGGCGTACAAGAGACCCAGTACTTC.

The chain recombines TRBV24-1 with TRBJ2-7; 7 nucleotides line up with TRBD2. Germline CDR1 reads KGHDR; CDR2 reads SFDVKD. This CDR3 has 14 residues. V trimming: 4 bases; J trimming: 5 bases; junction bases outside the gene matches: 7. The CDR3 spells CATSDPKRDDEQYF. CDR3 in DNA: TGTGCCACCAGTGACCCTAAGCGGGATGACGAGCAGTACTTC.

This clone was detected once. The chain employs TRBV5-1 and TRBJ2-7; no definite D call. There are 15 residues in the CDR3. The germline V and J ends were trimmed by 0 bases and 3 bases, with 13 bases remaining between them. CDR1 SGHRS and CDR2 YFSETQ come from the germline V gene. CDR3 nucleotides: TGCGCCAGCAGCTTGGTAGACTCCTATAACTACGAGCAGTACTTC. Residues: CASSLVDSYNYEQYF.

The chain joins TRBV19 to TRBJ1-5; TRBD1 matches at 7 bases. Germline CDR1 LNHDA, CDR2 SQIVND (reference sequence). The J segment lost 4 bases and the V segment lost 5 bases, leaving 8 bases of the junction unmatched. The CDR3 sequence is 15 residues long. CDR3 in DNA: TGTGCCAGTAGTCCCCGGGACAGAGAGAATCAGCCCCAGCATTTT. It yields the protein CASSPRDRENQPQHF.

The chain employs TRBV2 and TRBJ2-5, with 13 bases matching TRBD2. CDR1 and CDR2 from the germline V gene are SNHLY and FYNNEI. The CDR3 totals 18 residues. The V segment lost 4 bases and the J segment 3 bases; nucleotides outside the gene matches: 11. In DNA form, the CDR3 reads TGTGCCAGCAGTGTACTAGCGGGAGGGGCAAAGGAGGAAGAGACCCAGTACTTC. This translates into CASSVLAGGAKEEETQYF. Looking up the rest from reference TRBV2 and TRBJ2-5 gives the full variable domain: EPEVTQTPSHQVTQMGQEVILRCVPISNHLYFYWYRQILGQKVEFLVSFYNNEISEKSEIFDDQFSVERPDGSNFTLKIRSTKLEDSAMYFCASSVLAGGAKEEETQYFGPGTRLLVL.

The gene calls are TRBV5-1 and TRBJ2-4, with TRBD2 matching 10 bases. The CDR3 runs to 13 residues. J gave up 15 bases and V 7 bases, and 13 bases lay outside the gene matches. The V gene's germline CDR1 is SGHRS and CDR2 YFSETQ. CDR3 sequence reads: CASHPPAGGPPYF. CDR3 bases: TGCGCCAGCCACCCTCCAGCGGGAGGGCCTCCGTACTTC.

This clone was detected only once. The chain is built from TRBV19 and TRBJ2-2, with D hard to call. The CDR3 consists of 12 residues. Trimming pared 0 bases from V and 7 bases from J, leaving 3 bases between. The germline gives CDR1 LNHDA, CDR2 SQIVND (reference sequence). The CDR3: CASSIDNGELFF. Here the CDR3 DNA reads TGTGCCAGTAGTATAGATAACGGGGAGCTGTTTTTT.

The chain joins TRBV6-1 to TRBJ2-7; TRBD1 matches at 9 bases. CDR3 length: 15 residues. With 3 bases clipped from V and 4 bases from J, the junction kept 7 bases outside the gene matches. Germline V lookup: CDR1 MNHNS, CDR2 SASEGT. The DNA for the CDR3 is TGTGCCAGCAGTGAGGGACAGGGTCGAACTTACGAGCAGTACTTC. It translates to CASSEGQGRTYEQYF.

In DNA form, the CDR3 reads TGTGCCAGCAGCCCGCGACTAGCGGGAGTGAAGCCTTACGAGCAGTACTTC. Its translation: CASSPRLAGVKPYEQYF. The V call is TRBV7-2, the J call TRBJ2-7; 12 bases are shared with TRBD2. Trimming removed 5 bases from V and 4 bases from J; junction bases left unmatched: 12. The CDR3 is 17 residues long. Germline CDR1 SGHTA, CDR2 FQGNSA.

The rearrangement links TRBV27 to TRBJ2-1; 11 bases line up with TRBD2. The CDR3 is 14 amino acids. Germline assignment: CDR1 MNHEY and CDR2 SMNVEV (reference sequence). The V gene end was trimmed by 6 bases and the J gene end by 10 bases; junction bases not matched to a gene: 8. CDR3 sequence: CASSLLAGVREQFF. CDR3 bases: TGTGCCAGCAGCCTACTAGCGGGAGTCAGGGAGCAGTTCTTC.

The chain has TRBV3-1 (or the pseudogene TRBV3-2) and TRBJ2-1, with 8 bases matching TRBD2. CDR1 and CDR2 from the germline V gene are LGHDT and YNNKEL (reference sequence). The CDR3 is made up of 16 amino acids. V lost 4 bases, J lost 5 bases, and 10 bases stayed unmatched. As DNA, the CDR3 is TGTGCCAGCAGCCCACTTTCGGCGGGAGGTGACAATGAGCAGTTCTTC. This sequence encodes CASSPLSAGGDNEQFF.

The chain carries TRBV5-5 and TRBJ2-5; TRBD2 might be the D (6 bases). CDR3 size: 12 residues. Germline lookup yields CDR1 SGHKS and CDR2 YYEKEE (reference sequence). Trimming stripped 8 bases from V and 5 bases from J, with 13 bases between. Here the CDR3 DNA reads TGTGCCAGTGGGAGGACGGTGGAGACCCAGTACTTC. Protein sequence: CASGRTVETQYF.

The V gene is TRBV7-2, the J gene TRBJ2-1, with 7 bases matching TRBD2. The germline V gene encodes CDR1 SGHTA and CDR2 FQGNSA. Unmatched junction bases numbered 7, after V lost 1 base and J lost 13 bases. The length of the CDR3 is 13 residues. As DNA, the CDR3 is TGTGCCAGCAGCTTAGTAGGGAGCGGGAACCAGTTCTTC. Protein sequence: CASSLVGSGNQFF.

The genes are TRBV6-6 and TRBJ1-1; D may be TRBD1 (5 bases). V was trimmed by 7 bases and J by 3 bases, leaving 9 bases between them. The germline V gene encodes CDR1 MNHNY and CDR2 SVGAGI (reference sequence). The CDR3 has 12 amino acids. CDR3 DNA sequence: TGTGCCAGCAAGACAGCCGACACTGAAGCTTTCTTT. Residues: CASKTADTEAFF.

V gene TRBV15 combines with J gene TRBJ1-2; D perhaps matches TRBD1 (6 bases). The CDR3 runs to 18 residues. Between the trimmed V and J ends, which lost 0 bases and 0 bases, there was a span of 17 bases. Germline loops: CDR1 LNHNV, CDR2 YYDKDF (reference sequence). CDR3 DNA sequence: TGTGCCACCAGCAGAGATAGCCGGGAGGGGGAGACTAACTATGGCTACACCTTC. Its protein product is CATSRDSREGETNYGYTF.